This is a list of T cell receptor beta chains from one sample in a study of shared clonotypes between healthy human individuals. Assay: immunoSEQ multiplex PCR; the TCRdb copy retains only in-frame clones and omits some. Altogether approximately 330,000 clones are present, less than 75% being singletons, with the ten largest covering over 9.5%. Sequencing was carried out using memory CD4+ T cells sorted from blood. Every receptor here comes from a man aged 25 to 40 in good health. Both conserved end residues are part of each CDR3.

cdr3_aa,j_call,v_call
CASSLGWRGAYNEQFF,TRBJ2-1,TRBV11-2
CASTAGLNQPQHF,TRBJ1-5,TRBV6-1
CASSLDPGRAENTGELFF,TRBJ2-2,TRBV11-2
CASRRTGGNQPQHF,TRBJ1-5,TRBV6-5
CASSLSGGTYEQYF,TRBJ2-7,TRBV7-3
CAISQGIIYEQYF,TRBJ2-7,TRBV10-3
CSVEGGVGSMNYGYTF,TRBJ1-2,TRBV29-1
CSVPPDRRHIEAFF,TRBJ1-1,TRBV29-1
CAAMRAGGGEQFF,TRBJ2-1,TRBV19
CASSPPFTGELFF,TRBJ2-2,TRBV18
CASSTDIVGYTF,TRBJ1-2,TRBV19
CASSLVRGRLGAGELFF,TRBJ2-2,TRBV11-3
CASMWAGGSGELFF,TRBJ2-2,TRBV7-8
CASSPRGVVETQYF,TRBJ2-5,TRBV18
CASSASGTSNYGYTF,TRBJ1-2,TRBV6-4
CASSVASAYEQYF,TRBJ2-7,TRBV9
CAISGGTDQETQYF,TRBJ2-5,TRBV10-3
CASSMSRQGAVAFF,TRBJ1-1,TRBV18
CASSPWTSGNTGELFF,TRBJ2-2,TRBV5-1
CAINGQGASYEQYF,TRBJ2-7,TRBV10-3
CASRQGTNYGYTF,TRBJ1-2,TRBV6-1
CASSTQHRDREKLFF,TRBJ1-4,TRBV27
CASSLDSNQPQHF,TRBJ1-5,TRBV5-1
CSVEPQQGLAGANVLTF,TRBJ2-6,TRBV29-1
CASSLRQGIYEQYF,TRBJ2-7,TRBV7-8
CASSPANLFGTSGRTYEQFF,TRBJ2-1,TRBV19
CASSFRSGGTDTQYF,TRBJ2-3,TRBV7-2
CASSSQGTGGEETQYF,TRBJ2-5,TRBV7-8
CASKSGVFTDTQYF,TRBJ2-3,TRBV2
CASSWRGGEIETQYF,TRBJ2-5,TRBV5-1
CASSLLGAWGYTF,TRBJ1-2,TRBV7-2
CASSQGLASYEQYF,TRBJ2-7,TRBV4-3
CASSLIGGMEQFF,TRBJ2-1,TRBV5-1
CASSQARGVMETQYF,TRBJ2-5,TRBV14
CSARQGQETQYF,TRBJ2-5,TRBV29-1
CASSSSSASWTQYF,TRBJ2-5,TRBV5-6
CSVYKRGLQETQYF,TRBJ2-5,TRBV29-1
CASSADRVRDNEQFF,TRBJ2-1,TRBV5-4
CASSGSSYNEQFF,TRBJ2-1,TRBV7-8
CAWSGSDTQYF,TRBJ2-3,TRBV30
CASSAWTGVGANVLTF,TRBJ2-6,TRBV25-1
CASSVSGGGNGYNEQFF,TRBJ2-1,TRBV9
CASRYRPHSGNTIYF,TRBJ1-3,TRBV7-9
CASNMGMNTEAFF,TRBJ1-1,TRBV27
CASSLDRDYGYTF,TRBJ1-2,TRBV7-9
CASSSPPRLAAIGETQYF,TRBJ2-5,TRBV7-8
CASSLDTSPTLEQYF,TRBJ2-7,TRBV5-1